What follows are 25 T cell receptor beta chains derived from one specimen sequenced in a study of tumor-infiltrating lymphocytes in primary liver carcinoma. cDNA specific to TCR beta was made from 500 to 650 ng of total RNA, with a constant-region primer employed for priming. Slightly modified ARM-PCR with three nested multiplex PCR rounds yielded TCR beta libraries. Researchers ran the first two PCR rounds for roughly 11 cycles each with TRBV1-TRBV30 forward primers and a C-beta reverse primer. TCRdb recomputed calls from the multiplex PCR reads with MiXCR, one row per CDR3 protein. The sample lists roughly 100,000 distinct CDR3 sequences, approximately 70% occurring once. It was from around 18-30 mg of unsorted bulk tissue that RNA and DNA were co-extracted. Sequenced input: liver tumor tissue from sampling region 2. Subset noted: tumor region T2, inferior pole. The source of these receptors is a woman aged 55-70 years with primary liver carcinoma and hepatitis B virus infection.

This clonotype was seen at least ten times. The chain is built from TRBV12-3 or TRBV12-4 and TRBJ2-5, with no clear D. The germline V and J ends were trimmed by 6 bases and 8 bases, with 16 bases remaining between them. This CDR3 is 13 amino acids long. CDR3 loop: CASSPILVGTQYF. CDR3 nucleotides: TGTGCCAGCAGCCCCATTCTAGTAGGCACCCAGTACTTC.

A note on this clonotype: At one end, the junction sequence differs from germline, possibly due to a read error. This chain connects TRBV28 to TRBJ2-7, with D hard to call. Germline assignment: CDR1 MDHEN and CDR2 SYDVKM. The CDR3 runs to 18 residues. CDR3 in amino acids: CASSLSQVGWGRSYEQCF. The DNA of the CDR3 is TGTGCCAGCAGTTTATCTCAGGTCGGATGGGGTAGAAGTTACGAGCAGTGCTTC.

On this clonotype itself: An end of the junction differs from the germline gene, which may be a read error. The chain is built from TRBV4-1 and TRBJ2-7; a possible D gene is TRBD2 (5 bases). There are 14 residues in the CDR3. The V gene's germline CDR1 is MGHRA and CDR2 YSYEKL. The CDR3 protein is CAISQAESTYEQYF. Here the CDR3 DNA reads TGCGCCATCAGCCAAGCGGAGAGCACCTACGAGCAGTACTTC.

This clonotype has at least ten counts. V and J are TRBV7-8 and TRBJ1-1, with D possibly matching TRBD1 (5 bases). Germline V gene sequence: CDR1 SGHVS, CDR2 FQNEAQ. V lost 5 bases to trimming and J lost 6 bases, with 13 bases between them. CDR3 length: 13 residues. The CDR3 protein is CASSIILGAEAFF. The CDR3 coding sequence is TGTGCCAGCAGCATCATCTTGGGGGCTGAAGCTTTCTTT. The full variable domain, in which reference TRBV7-8 and TRBJ1-1 provide the parts outside the CDR3, is GAGVSQSPRYKVAKRGQDVALRCDPISGHVSLFWYQQALGQGPEFLTYFQNEAQLDKSGLPSDRFFAERPEGSVSTLKIQRTQQEDSAVYLCASSIILGAEAFFGQGTRLTVV.

About this clonotype itself: Given a much more abundant clone one base away, this may be a read error. The conserved closing phenylalanine or tryptophan is absent in this CDR3, likely reflecting a read error. The rearrangement uses TRBV5-1 and TRBJ2-2, with unresolved D. CDR1 is SGHRS and CDR2 is YFSETQ in the germline V gene. The germline V and J ends were trimmed by 4 bases and 2 bases, with 12 bases remaining between them. This CDR3 contains 15 residues. The DNA for the CDR3 is TGCGCCAGCAGCCCCCGGACCGATAACACCGGGGAGCTGTTTTTA. The encoded protein is CASSPRTDNTGELFL.

On this clonotype: The junction shows a germline mismatch at one end, possibly a read error. This sequence joins TRBV29-1 and TRBJ2-5, with TRBD2 matching over 8 bases. The CDR3 sequence is 14 residues long. Germline CDR1 is SQVTM and CDR2 is ANQGSEA. The CDR3 coding sequence is TGCAGCGCCCGCTGGACTAGCCGCCAAGAAACCCAGTACTTC. This sequence encodes CSARWTSRQETQYF.

J is TRBJ2-7 and V is TRBV4-2, with 8 bases aligning to TRBD2. V gave up 4 bases and J gave up 5 bases; unmatched junction bases: 25. The CDR3 length is 20 residues. Germline V lookup: CDR1 LGHNA, CDR2 YNFKEQ. The CDR3 reads CASSPTVGGRKPASLNEQYF. In DNA, the CDR3 is TGTGCCAGCAGCCCTACGGTCGGCGGGAGGAAACCGGCTTCCCTCAACGAGCAGTACTTC.

Turning to this clonotype: This could be a read error, since a much larger clone is one nucleotide away. CDR3 nucleotide sequence: TGTGCCAGCAGTCCTGGGCCTAATAACTATGGCTACACCTTC. It is translated as CASSPGPNNYGYTF. The rearrangement uses TRBV28 and TRBJ1-2; no firm D call. This CDR3 is built from 14 residues. Germline V gene data show CDR1 as MDHEN and CDR2 as SYDVKM. Trimming shortened V by 5 bases and J by 1 base, and 11 bases separated the two germline ends.

As to this clonotype: No DNA is shown, since the ends of the CDR3 on it are uncertain; the CDR3 is the one TCRdb lists. The chain carries TRBV11-2 and TRBJ2-3; the DNA was not compared with TRBD1, the D call given in the table. Looked up from germline, CDR1 is SGHAT and CDR2 is FQNNGV. The CDR3 contains 18 residues when both ends are counted. The CDR3 sequence: CASSIYLCSVADRERVYF.

The CDR3 nucleotides read TGTGCCAGCAGCCTACGGGAGGGCTTAGATACGCAGTATTTT. It translates to CASSLREGLDTQYF. The chain couples TRBV11-2 to TRBJ2-3, with 8 bases identical to TRBD2. The CDR3 covers 14 residues. J was trimmed by 5 bases and V by 5 bases; bases with no gene match: 6. CDR1 is SGHAT and CDR2 is FQNNGV in the germline V gene.

As to this clonotype: The junction and the germline gene differ at one end; a read error may be behind it. The rearrangement uses TRBV29-1 and TRBJ1-1; D is possibly TRBD1 (5 bases). Germline V gene lookup returns CDR1 SQVTM and CDR2 ANQGSEA. CDR3 length: 13 amino acids. The CDR3 sequence is CSVETGRNIEAFF. The CDR3 DNA follows: TGCAGCGTTGAAACAGGTAGGAACATTGAAGCCTTCTTT.

As DNA, the CDR3 is TGCAGCTGCTGGACATGGGGCGAGCAGTACTTC. It yields the protein CSCWTWGEQYF. The chain couples TRBV29-1 to TRBJ2-7; D possibly corresponds to TRBD1 (5 bases). The germline gives CDR1 SQVTM, CDR2 ANQGSEA. V shed 8 bases and J shed 6 bases, with 14 bases lying between them. There are 11 residues in the CDR3.

Notes on this clonotype: At one end, the junction sequence differs from germline, possibly due to a read error. This chain links TRBV5-8 with TRBJ2-3, with D possibly TRBD2 on 5 matching bases. The germline V gene has CDR1 SGHTS and CDR2 YDEGEE. This CDR3 comprises 14 residues. The CDR3 here is CSSTSWGGTDTQYF. The CDR3 DNA sequence: TGTTCCAGCACCTCCTGGGGAGGCACAGATACGCAGTATTTT.

As to this clonotype: Sequence at one end of the junction differs from germline and may be a read error. The chain links TRBV11-2 to TRBJ2-1, with D possibly matching TRBD1 (6 bases). The CDR3 totals 15 residues. CDR1 SGHAT and CDR2 FQNNGV come from the germline V gene. CDR3 region: CASSLPGLWDNEQSF. CDR3 coding DNA: TGCGCTAGCAGCTTGCCGGGATTATGGGACAATGAGCAGTCCTTC.

Of note for this clonotype: Germline is not matched at one junction end, which may reflect a read error. DNA of the CDR3: TGTGCCAGCAGCCTACCGGCCAGCGGGAGGAACAAGGAGCAGTTCTTC. This codes for CASSLPASGRNKEQFF. This chain connects TRBV11-2 to TRBJ2-1; 9 bases are shared with TRBD2. Germline V gives CDR1 SGHAT, CDR2 FQNNGV. CDR3 size: 16 residues. Filled out from reference TRBV11-2 and TRBJ2-1, the complete variable domain reads EAGVAQSPRYKIIEKRQSVAFWCNPISGHATLYWYQQILGQGPKLLIQFQNNGVVDDSQLPKDRFSAERLKGVDSTLKIQPAKLEDSAVYLCASSLPASGRNKEQFFGPGTRLTVL.

Comments on this clonotype: It may be a read error: a sequence one base away is much more abundant. The gene calls are TRBV5-1 and TRBJ1-1, with a possible D match to TRBD1 (6 bases). The CDR3 contains 14 residues. The germline V gene encodes CDR1 SGHRS and CDR2 YFSETQ. The DNA for the CDR3 is TGCGCCAGCAGCCATAATACAGGGAACACTGAAGCTGTCTTT. Encoded protein: CASSHNTGNTEAVF.

The chain carries TRBV11-2 and TRBJ2-1; 8 nucleotides align to TRBD2. Germline lookup yields CDR1 SGHAT and CDR2 FQNNGV. CDR3 length: 16 residues. V was pared by 5 bases and J by 7 bases, with 13 bases of the junction left unmatched. CDR3 bases: TGTGCCAGCAGCAGGAGACTAGCGAGAGGGCCGAATGAGCAGTTCTTC. It specifies CASSRRLARGPNEQFF. Full variable domain (remainder filled in from reference TRBV11-2 and TRBJ2-1): EAGVAQSPRYKIIEKRQSVAFWCNPISGHATLYWYQQILGQGPKLLIQFQNNGVVDDSQLPKDRFSAERLKGVDSTLKIQPAKLEDSAVYLCASSRRLARGPNEQFFGPGTRLTVL.

To note about this clonotype: A junction boundary mismatches the germline segment, possibly from a read error. The V gene is TRBV28, the J gene TRBJ1-5; TRBD1 might be the D (5 bases). Germline CDR1 is MDHEN and CDR2 is SYDVKM. The CDR3 runs 14 residues. CDR3: CASSLGGRGQPRRF. DNA of the CDR3: TGTGCCAGCAGCCTCGGGGGACGAGGTCAGCCCCGGCGTTTT.

To note about this clonotype: A much larger clone differs by one base, so this may be a read error. This chain connects TRBV12-3 or TRBV12-4 to TRBJ2-2, with 7 bases lining up with TRBD1. The CDR3 runs 16 residues. Written as DNA, the CDR3 is TGTACCAGCAGCCCACACCCCGGACAGGAGACCGGGGAGCTGTTTTTT. It yields the protein CTSSPHPGQETGELFF.

The rearrangement links TRBV11-2 to TRBJ2-1; 9 bases match TRBD2. Trimming took 7 bases from V and 10 from J; bases not matched to a gene: 17. CDR3 length: 16 amino acids. Germline V gives CDR1 SGHAT, CDR2 FQNNGV. The CDR3 DNA sequence: TGTGCCAGCAACTCCCGGACTAGCGAGGACGGGGGGGAGCAGTTCTTC. It specifies CASNSRTSEDGGEQFF. The variable domain in full, with the rest retrieved from reference TRBV11-2 and TRBJ2-1, is EAGVAQSPRYKIIEKRQSVAFWCNPISGHATLYWYQQILGQGPKLLIQFQNNGVVDDSQLPKDRFSAERLKGVDSTLKIQPAKLEDSAVYLCASNSRTSEDGGEQFFGPGTRLTVL.

The chain couples TRBV4-2 to TRBJ2-3; D remains ambiguous. CDR1 is LGHNA, CDR2 YNFKEQ, per germline. The CDR3 has 11 amino acids. The CDR3 protein is CNSSNTDTQYF. The CDR3 region has the DNA TGTAACAGCAGCAACACAGATACGCAGTATTTT.

Ten or more counts support this clonotype. The rearrangement joins TRBV29-1 to TRBJ2-3, with 7 bases identical to TRBD1. Trimming at V came to 6 bases and at J to 0 bases, leaving 6 bases not matched to a gene. This CDR3 has 14 residues. Germline loops: CDR1 SQVTM, CDR2 ANQGSEA. The CDR3 DNA follows: TGCAGCGTCGCGACAGGGATCAGCACAGATACGCAGTATTTT. This translates into CSVATGISTDTQYF.

This clonotype was detected only once. Relative to the germline gene, one junction end is altered; a read error may explain this. V usage is TRBV11-2 and J usage is TRBJ2-1; 7 nucleotides match TRBD1. The germline CDR1 and CDR2 sequences are SGHAT and FQNNGV. This CDR3 comprises 17 residues. CDR3 in amino acids: CASSLRPGQRLYNGQFF. The CDR3 nucleotides read TGTGCCAGCAGTTTACGACCGGGACAGAGATTATACAATGGGCAGTTCTTC.

Notes on this clonotype: Germline is not matched at one junction end, which may reflect a read error. The chain carries TRBV28 and TRBJ2-1; a possible D gene is TRBD2 (5 bases). The CDR3 sequence is 17 residues long. Germline V gene data show CDR1 as MDHEN and CDR2 as SYDVKM. In DNA, the CDR3 is TGTGCCAGCAGTGCACCAGGAGGCGCTCGTATCTACAATGAGCAGCTCTTC. Amino acids: CASSAPGGARIYNEQLF.

This clonotype was seen ten or more times. CDR3 protein: CASSLIGSGETQYF. The CDR3 nucleotides are TGTGCCAGCAGTTTGATTGGGAGTGGAGAGACCCAGTACTTC. The chain links TRBV12-3 or TRBV12-4 to TRBJ2-5; possible D gene TRBD2, 5 bases. V was trimmed by 3 bases and J by 4 bases, leaving 12 bases between them. The CDR3 totals 14 residues.